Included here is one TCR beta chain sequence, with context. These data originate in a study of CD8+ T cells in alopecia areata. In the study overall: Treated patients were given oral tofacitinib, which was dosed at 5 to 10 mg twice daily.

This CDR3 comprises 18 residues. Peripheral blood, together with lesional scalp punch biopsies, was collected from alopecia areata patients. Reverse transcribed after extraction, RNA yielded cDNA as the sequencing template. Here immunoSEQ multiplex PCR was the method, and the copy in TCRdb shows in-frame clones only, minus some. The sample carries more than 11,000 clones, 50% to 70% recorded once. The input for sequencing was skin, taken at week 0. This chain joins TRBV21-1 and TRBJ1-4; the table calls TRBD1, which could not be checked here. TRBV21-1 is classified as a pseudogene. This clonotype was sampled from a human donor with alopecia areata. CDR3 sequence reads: CASSKSLARTGINEKLFF. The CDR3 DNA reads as TGTGCCAGCAGCAAGTCTTTAGCCCGAACAGGGATTAATGAAAAACTGTTTTTT.